Given below is one T cell receptor (beta chain) in context. This sample is drawn from a study of blood T cell repertoires in COVID-19. In the study overall: Material from acute and convalescent COVID-19 was sourced from the United States, Italy and Spain. Sample material is recorded as cDNA or gDNA derived from T cells, B-cell-depleted T cells, or PBMCs.

The CDR3 extends over 14 amino acids. Germline V gene lookup returns CDR1 LNHDA and CDR2 SQIVND (reference sequence). Trimming took off 3 bases at V and 2 bases at J, with 11 bases between the two ends. Those enrolled in Seattle joined during active infection and were followed longitudinally afterward. The table came from immunoSEQ multiplex PCR; TCRdb's copy has only in-frame clones and leaves some out. The table has tens of thousands of clones, approximately 84% seen once. The origin of this receptor is a man aged 65 to 79 with COVID-19, enrolled during active disease. This rearrangement joins TRBV19 to TRBJ2-7, with a possible D match to TRBD1 (7 bases). The sequencing input was peripheral blood. CDR3 amino acids: CASSIGRGAYEQYF. DNA of the CDR3: TGTGCCAGTAGTATTGGCAGGGGGGCCTACGAGCAGTACTTC.